This T cell receptor (beta chain) originates from a study of CD8 T cells in ankylosing spondylitis. Findings and caveats of the study: Ankylosing spondylitis blood appeared to be characterized by a TCR beta motif of eight highly homologous variants. Matched ankylosing spondylitis synovial fluid reportedly contained a significantly enriched population of disease-linked clones.

The trim removed 2 bases at V and 2 bases at J, leaving 6 bases unmatched. The germline CDR1 and CDR2 sequences are SGDLS and YYNGEE. The CDR3 is 17 residues long. This clonotype appeared a few times. The antigen is unknown. MiXCR was run by TCRdb on the 5' RACE reads, yielding one entry per CDR3 protein. The sample has around 480,000 distinct CDR3 sequences; 17% are singletons. The clonotype was recovered from a male donor with ankylosing spondylitis. The genes are TRBV9 and TRBJ2-5; 13 bases align to TRBD2. Sample: blood, either unsorted or a sorted T cell fraction (not recorded which). The CDR3 here is CASSVTSGGIRQETQYF. The CDR3 nucleotides are TGTGCCAGCAGCGTGACTAGCGGGGGGATTAGACAAGAGACCCAGTACTTC. Supplemented by reference TRBV9 and TRBJ2-5, the full variable domain reads DSGVTQTPKHLITATGQRVTLRCSPRSGDLSVYWYQQSLDQGLQFLIQYYNGEERAKGNILERFSAQQFPDLHSELNLSSLELGDSALYFCASSVTSGGIRQETQYFGPGTRLLVL.